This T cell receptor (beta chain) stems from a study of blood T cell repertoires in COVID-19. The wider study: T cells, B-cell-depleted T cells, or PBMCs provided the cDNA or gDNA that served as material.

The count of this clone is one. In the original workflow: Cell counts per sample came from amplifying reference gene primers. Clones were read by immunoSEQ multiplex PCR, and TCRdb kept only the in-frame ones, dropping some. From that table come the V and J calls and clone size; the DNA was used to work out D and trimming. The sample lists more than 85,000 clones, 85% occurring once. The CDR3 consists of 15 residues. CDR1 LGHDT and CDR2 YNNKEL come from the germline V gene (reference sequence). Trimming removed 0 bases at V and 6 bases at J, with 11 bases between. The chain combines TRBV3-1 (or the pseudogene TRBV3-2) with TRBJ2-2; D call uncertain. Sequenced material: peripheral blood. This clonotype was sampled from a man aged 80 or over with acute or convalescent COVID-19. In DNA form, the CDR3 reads TGTGCCAGCAGCCAAGAGGAGTCAGAACCCGGGGAGCTGTTTTTT. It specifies CASSQEESEPGELFF.